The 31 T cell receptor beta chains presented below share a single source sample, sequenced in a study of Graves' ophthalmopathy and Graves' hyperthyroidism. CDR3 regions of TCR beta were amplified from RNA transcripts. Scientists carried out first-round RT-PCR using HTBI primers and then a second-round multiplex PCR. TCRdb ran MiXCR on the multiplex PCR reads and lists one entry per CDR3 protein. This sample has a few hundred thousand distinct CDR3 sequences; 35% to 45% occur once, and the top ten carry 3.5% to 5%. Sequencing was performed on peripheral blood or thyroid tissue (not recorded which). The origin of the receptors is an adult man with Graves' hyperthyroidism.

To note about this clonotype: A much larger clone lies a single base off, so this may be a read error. The CDR3 DNA follows: TGTGCCAGCAGTGAACACAGGGGCCAAGAAGCTCTCTTT. It translates to CASSEHRGQEALF. The chain couples TRBV10-3 to TRBJ1-1; 7 bases are a match to TRBD1. Germline CDR1 and CDR2: ENHRY and SYGVKD. This CDR3 spans 13 amino acids.

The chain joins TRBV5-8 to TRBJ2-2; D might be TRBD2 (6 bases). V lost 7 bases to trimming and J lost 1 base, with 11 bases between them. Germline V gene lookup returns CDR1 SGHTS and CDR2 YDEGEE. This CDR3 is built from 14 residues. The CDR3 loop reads CASYWGGNTGELFF. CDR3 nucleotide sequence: TGTGCCAGCTACTGGGGAGGGAACACCGGGGAGCTGTTTTTT.

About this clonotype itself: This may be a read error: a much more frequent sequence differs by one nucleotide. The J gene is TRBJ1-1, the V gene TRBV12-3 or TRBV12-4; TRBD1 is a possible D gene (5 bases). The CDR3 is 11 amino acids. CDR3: CASSFGAETFF. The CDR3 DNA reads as TGTGCCAGCAGTTTTGGGGCTGAAACTTTCTTT.

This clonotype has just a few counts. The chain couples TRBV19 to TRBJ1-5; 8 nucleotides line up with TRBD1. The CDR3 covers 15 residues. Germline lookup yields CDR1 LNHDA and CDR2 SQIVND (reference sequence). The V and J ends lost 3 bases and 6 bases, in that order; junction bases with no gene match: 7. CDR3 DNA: TGTGCCAGTAGTATTTGGACAGGGAGTACTCAGCCCCAGCATTTT. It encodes CASSIWTGSTQPQHF.

CDR3 residues: CARTTGTAREKLFF. CDR3 nucleotides: TGTGCCAGGACAACCGGAACAGCGAGGGAAAAACTGTTTTTT. The chain has TRBV25-1 and TRBJ1-4; D remains ambiguous. The CDR3 runs 14 residues. Germline lookup yields CDR1 MGHDK and CDR2 SYGVNS. V was trimmed by 9 bases and J by 8 bases, leaving 19 bases between them.

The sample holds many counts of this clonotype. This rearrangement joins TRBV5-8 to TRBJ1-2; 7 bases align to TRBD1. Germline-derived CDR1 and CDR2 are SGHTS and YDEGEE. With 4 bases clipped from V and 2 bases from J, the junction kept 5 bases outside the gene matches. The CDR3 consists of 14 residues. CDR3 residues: CASSGLTGNYGYTF. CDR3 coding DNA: TGTGCCAGCAGCGGGCTGACAGGGAACTATGGCTACACCTTC.

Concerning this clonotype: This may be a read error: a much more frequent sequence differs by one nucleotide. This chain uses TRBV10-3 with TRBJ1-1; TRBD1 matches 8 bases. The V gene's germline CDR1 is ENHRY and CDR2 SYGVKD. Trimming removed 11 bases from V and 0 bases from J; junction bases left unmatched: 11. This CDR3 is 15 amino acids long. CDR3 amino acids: CAASGAGGMNTEAFF. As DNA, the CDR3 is TGTGCCGCCTCGGGGGCAGGGGGCATGAACACTGAAGCTTTCTTT.

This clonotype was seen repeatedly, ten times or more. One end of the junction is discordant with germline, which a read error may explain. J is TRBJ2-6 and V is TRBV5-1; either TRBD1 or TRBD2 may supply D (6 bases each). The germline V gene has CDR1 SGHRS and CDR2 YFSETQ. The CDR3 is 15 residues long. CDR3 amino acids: CASGLQGSGANVLTF. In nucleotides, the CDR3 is TGCGCCAGCGGACTACAGGGCTCTGGGGCCAATGTCCTGACTTTT.

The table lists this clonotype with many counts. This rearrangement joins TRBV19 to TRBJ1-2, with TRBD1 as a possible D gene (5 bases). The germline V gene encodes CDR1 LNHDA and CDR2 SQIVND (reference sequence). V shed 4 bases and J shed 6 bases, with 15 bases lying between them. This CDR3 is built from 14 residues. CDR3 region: CASSNAGATHGYTF. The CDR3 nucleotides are TGTGCCAGTAGTAATGCCGGGGCGACCCATGGCTACACCTTC.

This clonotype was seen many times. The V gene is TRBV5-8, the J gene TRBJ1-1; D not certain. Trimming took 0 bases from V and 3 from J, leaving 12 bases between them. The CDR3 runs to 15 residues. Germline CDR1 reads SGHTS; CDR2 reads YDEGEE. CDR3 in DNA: TGTGCCAGCAGCTTGGGAACCAGGTGGGACACTGAAGCTTTCTTT. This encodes CASSLGTRWDTEAFF.

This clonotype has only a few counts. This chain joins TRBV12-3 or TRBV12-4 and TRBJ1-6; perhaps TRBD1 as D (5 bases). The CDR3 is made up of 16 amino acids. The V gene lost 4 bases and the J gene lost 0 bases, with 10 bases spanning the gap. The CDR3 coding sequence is TGTGCCAGCAGTTCCGAAGGGGACTCCTATAATTCACCCCTCCACTTT. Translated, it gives CASSSEGDSYNSPLHF.

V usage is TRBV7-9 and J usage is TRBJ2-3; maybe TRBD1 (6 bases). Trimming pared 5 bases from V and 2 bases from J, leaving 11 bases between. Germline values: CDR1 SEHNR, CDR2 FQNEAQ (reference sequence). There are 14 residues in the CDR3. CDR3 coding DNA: TGTGCCAGCAGCCAGGACAGCCACACAGATACGCAGTATTTT. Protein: CASSQDSHTDTQYF.

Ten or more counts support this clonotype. CDR3 sequence reads: CATSRGAGTGSSYEQYF. CDR3 nucleotide sequence: TGTGCCACCAGCAGAGGCGCGGGGACAGGGAGCTCCTACGAGCAGTACTTC. V is TRBV15 and J is TRBJ2-7, with 9 bases matching TRBD1. This CDR3 contains 17 residues. V was pared by 1 base and J by 0 bases, with 7 bases of the junction left unmatched. CDR1 and CDR2 (germline): LNHNV, YYDKDF (reference sequence).

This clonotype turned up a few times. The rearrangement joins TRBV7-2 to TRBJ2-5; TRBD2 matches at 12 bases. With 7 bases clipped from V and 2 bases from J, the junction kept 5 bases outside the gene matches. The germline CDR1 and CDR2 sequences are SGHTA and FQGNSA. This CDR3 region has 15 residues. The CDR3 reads CASTRTSGKQETQYF. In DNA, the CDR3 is TGTGCCAGCACCCGGACTAGCGGGAAGCAAGAGACCCAGTACTTC.

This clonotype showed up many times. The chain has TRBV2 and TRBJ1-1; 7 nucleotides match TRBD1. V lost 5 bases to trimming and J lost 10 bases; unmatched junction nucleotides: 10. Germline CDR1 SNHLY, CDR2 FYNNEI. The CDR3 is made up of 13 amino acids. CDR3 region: CASSTQGGDRAFF. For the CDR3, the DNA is TGTGCCAGCAGTACCCAGGGTGGGGACAGAGCTTTCTTT.

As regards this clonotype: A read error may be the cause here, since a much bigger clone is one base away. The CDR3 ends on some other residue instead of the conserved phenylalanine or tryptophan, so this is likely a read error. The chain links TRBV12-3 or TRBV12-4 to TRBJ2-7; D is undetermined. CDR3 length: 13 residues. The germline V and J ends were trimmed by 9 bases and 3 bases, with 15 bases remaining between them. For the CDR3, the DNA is TGTGCCAGGGTATGGGAATCTCGCTACGAGCAGTACCTC. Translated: CARVWESRYEQYL.

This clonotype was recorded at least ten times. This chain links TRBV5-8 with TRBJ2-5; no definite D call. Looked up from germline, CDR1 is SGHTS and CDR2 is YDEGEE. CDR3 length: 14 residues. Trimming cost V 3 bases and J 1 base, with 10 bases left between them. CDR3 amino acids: CASSSPQSQETQYF. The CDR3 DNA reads TGTGCCAGCAGCTCGCCGCAGTCCCAAGAGACCCAGTACTTC.

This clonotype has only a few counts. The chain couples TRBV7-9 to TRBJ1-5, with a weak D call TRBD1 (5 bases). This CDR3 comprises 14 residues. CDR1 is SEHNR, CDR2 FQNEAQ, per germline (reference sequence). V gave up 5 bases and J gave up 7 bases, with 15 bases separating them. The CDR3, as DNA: TGTGCCAGCAGCCCCGCAGGGCTGGGGCAGCCCCAGCATTTT. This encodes CASSPAGLGQPQHF.

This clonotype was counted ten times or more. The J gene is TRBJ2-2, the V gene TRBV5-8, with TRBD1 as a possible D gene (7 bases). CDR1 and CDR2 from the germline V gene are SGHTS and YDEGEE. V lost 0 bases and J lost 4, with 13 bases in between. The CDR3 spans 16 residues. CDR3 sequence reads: CASSLGQGGPTGELFF. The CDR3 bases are TGTGCCAGCAGCTTGGGGCAGGGGGGTCCCACCGGGGAGCTGTTTTTT.

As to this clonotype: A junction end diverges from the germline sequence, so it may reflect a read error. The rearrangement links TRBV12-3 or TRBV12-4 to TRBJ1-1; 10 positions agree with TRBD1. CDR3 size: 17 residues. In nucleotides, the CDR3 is TGTGCCAGCAGTTCGACAGGGGGCCTTCCTATGAACACTGAAGCTTCCTTT. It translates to CASSSTGGLPMNTEASF.

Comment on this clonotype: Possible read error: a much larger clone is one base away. The CDR3 is CASSVSGQGASGANVLTF. In nucleotides, the CDR3 is TGTGCCAGCAGCGTTTCGGGACAGGGGGCCTCTGGGGCCAACGTCCTGACTTTC. V usage is TRBV9 and J usage is TRBJ2-6; 12 positions agree with TRBD1. CDR1 and CDR2 from the germline V gene are SGDLS and YYNGEE. The CDR3 contains 18 residues. V was clipped by 2 bases and J by 0 bases; unmatched bases: 3.

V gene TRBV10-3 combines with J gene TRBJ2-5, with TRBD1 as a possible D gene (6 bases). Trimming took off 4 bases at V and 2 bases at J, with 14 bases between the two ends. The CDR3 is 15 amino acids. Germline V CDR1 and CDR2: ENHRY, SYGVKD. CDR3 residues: CAISASLGQQETQYF. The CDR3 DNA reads TGTGCCATCAGTGCTAGTCTCGGACAGCAAGAGACCCAGTACTTC.

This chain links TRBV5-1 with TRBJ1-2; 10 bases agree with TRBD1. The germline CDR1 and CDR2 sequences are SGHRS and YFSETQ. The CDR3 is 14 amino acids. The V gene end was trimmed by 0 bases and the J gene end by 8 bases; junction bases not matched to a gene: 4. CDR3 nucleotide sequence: TGCGCCAGCAGCTTGGCCGGGACAGGGGAAGGCTACACCTTC. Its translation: CASSLAGTGEGYTF.

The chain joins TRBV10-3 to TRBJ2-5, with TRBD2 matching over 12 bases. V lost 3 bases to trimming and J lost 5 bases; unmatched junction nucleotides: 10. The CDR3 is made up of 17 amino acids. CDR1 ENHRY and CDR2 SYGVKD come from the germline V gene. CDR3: CAISDPASSGGAETQYF. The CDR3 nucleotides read TGTGCCATCAGTGATCCGGCTTCTAGCGGGGGGGCGGAGACCCAGTACTTC.

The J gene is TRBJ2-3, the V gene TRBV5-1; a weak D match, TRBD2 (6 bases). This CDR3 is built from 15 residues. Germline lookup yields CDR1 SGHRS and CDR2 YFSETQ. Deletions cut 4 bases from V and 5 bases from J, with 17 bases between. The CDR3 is CASSISGALEDTQYF. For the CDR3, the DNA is TGCGCCAGCAGCATTAGCGGAGCCCTCGAAGATACGCAGTATTTT.

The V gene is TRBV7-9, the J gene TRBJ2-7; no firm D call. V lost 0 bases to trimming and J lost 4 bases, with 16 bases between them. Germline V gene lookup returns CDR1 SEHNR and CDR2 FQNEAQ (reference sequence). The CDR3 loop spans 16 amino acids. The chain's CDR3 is CASSLAMGGLGYEQYF. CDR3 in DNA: TGTGCCAGCAGCTTAGCCATGGGTGGTTTAGGGTACGAGCAGTACTTC.

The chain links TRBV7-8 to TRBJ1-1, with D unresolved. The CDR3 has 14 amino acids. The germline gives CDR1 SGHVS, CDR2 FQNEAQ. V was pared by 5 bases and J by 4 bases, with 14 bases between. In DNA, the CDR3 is TGTGCCAGCAGCACTACCGGGATATCCACTGAAGCTTTCTTT. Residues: CASSTTGISTEAFF.

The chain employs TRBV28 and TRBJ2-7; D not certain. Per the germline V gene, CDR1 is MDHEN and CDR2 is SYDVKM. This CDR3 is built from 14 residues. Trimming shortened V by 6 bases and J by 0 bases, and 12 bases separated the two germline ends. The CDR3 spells CASSVPLSSYEQYF. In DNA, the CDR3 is TGTGCCAGCAGCGTCCCCTTAAGCTCCTACGAGCAGTACTTC.

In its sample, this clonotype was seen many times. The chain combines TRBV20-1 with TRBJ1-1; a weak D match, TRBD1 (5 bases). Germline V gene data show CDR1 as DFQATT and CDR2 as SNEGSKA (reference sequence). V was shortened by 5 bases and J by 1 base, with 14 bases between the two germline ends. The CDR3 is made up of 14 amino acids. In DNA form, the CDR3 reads TGCAGTGCTCAGACGACTGGGACGAACACTGAAGCTTTCTTT. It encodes CSAQTTGTNTEAFF.

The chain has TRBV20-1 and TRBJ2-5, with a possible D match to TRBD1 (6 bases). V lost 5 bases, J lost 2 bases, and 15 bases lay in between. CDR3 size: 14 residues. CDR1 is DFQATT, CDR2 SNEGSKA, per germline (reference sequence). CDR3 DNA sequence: TGCAGTGCTCGAGGGGACACTATGCAAGAGACCCAGTACTTC. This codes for CSARGDTMQETQYF.

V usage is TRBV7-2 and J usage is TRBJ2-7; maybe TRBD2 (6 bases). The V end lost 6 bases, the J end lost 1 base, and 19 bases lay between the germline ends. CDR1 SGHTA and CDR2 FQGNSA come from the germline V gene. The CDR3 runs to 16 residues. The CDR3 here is CASSASTRDFSYEQYF. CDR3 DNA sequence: TGTGCCAGCAGTGCCAGTACCCGGGACTTTTCCTACGAGCAGTACTTC.